These 27 T cell receptor beta chains share one sample of origin, sequenced in a study of PD-L1 blockade in urothelial cancer. Repertoires were generated with immunoSEQ multiplex PCR, while TCRdb's copy carries only in-frame clones and drops some. Seen here are some 63,000 clones, 81% observed once, and the top ten hold around 5.7%. Time point in this sample: pretreatment peripheral blood. The sample consisted of PBMCs, taken around atezolizumab (anti-PD-L1) treatment. The source is a man between 70 and 80 years old with urothelial cancer.

This clone was detected only a few times. The chain couples TRBV14 to TRBJ1-1; 7 bases are a match to TRBD1. CDR1 is SGHDN, CDR2 FVKESK, per germline. The CDR3 runs 15 residues. V shed 4 bases and J 3 bases; nucleotides not matched to a gene: 8. CDR3 nucleotide sequence: TGTGCCAGCAGCCCCCGGACAGGTTGGGACACTGAAGCTTTCTTT. This gives the protein CASSPRTGWDTEAFF. Full variable domain (missing parts from reference TRBV14 and TRBJ1-1): EAGVTQFPSHSVIEKGQTVTLRCDPISGHDNLYWYRRVMGKEIKFLLHFVKESKQDESGMPNNRFLAERTGGTYSTLKVQPAELEDSGVYFCASSPRTGWDTEAFFGQGTRLTVV.

In its sample, this clone was seen a few times. Other nucleotide sequences from this sample produce the same CDR3. The genes are TRBV2 and TRBJ1-5; no definite D call. This CDR3 is built from 13 residues. Germline CDR1 is SNHLY and CDR2 is FYNNEI. The ends were cut back, 4 bases at V and 2 bases at J, with 6 bases in the middle. CDR3 protein: CASSGTGNQPQHF. The CDR3 coding sequence is TGTGCCAGCAGTGGTACAGGCAATCAGCCCCAGCATTTT. Filled out from reference TRBV2 and TRBJ1-5, the complete variable domain reads EPEVTQTPSHQVTQMGQEVILRCVPISNHLYFYWYRQILGQKVEFLVSFYNNEISEKSEIFDDQFSVERPDGSNFTLKIRSTKLEDSAMYFCASSGTGNQPQHFGDGTRLSIL.

The chain uses TRBV2 and TRBJ1-5; TRBD1 aligns across 10 bases. The ends lost 4 bases at V and 3 bases at J; junction bases unmatched: 6. This CDR3 spans 16 amino acids. Germline V gene lookup returns CDR1 SNHLY and CDR2 FYNNEI. The CDR3 protein is CASSGGGQGINQPQHF. DNA for the CDR3: TGTGCCAGCAGTGGGGGGGGACAGGGGATCAATCAGCCCCAGCATTTT.

The chain combines TRBV11-2 with TRBJ1-2; 9 bases are a match to TRBD1. From germline, CDR1 is SGHAT and CDR2 FQNNGV. V lost 1 base, J lost 8 bases, and 2 bases stayed unmatched. The CDR3 loop spans 13 amino acids. CDR3 nucleotide sequence: TGTGCCAGCAGCTTAGGGGGACAGGGAGGCTACACCTTC. Translated: CASSLGGQGGYTF.

The genes are TRBV2 and TRBJ2-2; the D is unclear. The CDR3 is 13 residues long. The V end lost 7 bases, the J end lost 5 bases, and 11 bases lay between the germline ends. CDR1 and CDR2 (germline): SNHLY, FYNNEI. In DNA form, the CDR3 reads TGTGCCAGCAAAAGCAGGAAAACCGGGGAGCTGTTTTTT. Amino acids: CASKSRKTGELFF.

The chain has TRBV15 and TRBJ1-5; a possible D gene is TRBD1 (5 bases). The germline V gene has CDR1 LNHNV and CDR2 YYDKDF (reference sequence). CDR3 size: 16 residues. The V gene lost 1 base and the J gene lost 3 bases, with 13 bases spanning the gap. CDR3 protein: CATSRGVGDVNQPQHF. In DNA, the CDR3 is TGTGCCACCAGCAGAGGAGTAGGGGATGTCAATCAGCCCCAGCATTTT.

The V and J genes are TRBV7-8 and TRBJ2-7; 7 bases are shared with TRBD2. The length of the CDR3 is 15 residues. Trimming at V came to 1 base and at J to 1 base, leaving 4 bases not matched to a gene. The germline V gene encodes CDR1 SGHVS and CDR2 FQNEAQ. In DNA, the CDR3 is TGTGCCAGCAGCTTAGTTGCGGGAGTGTCCTACGAGCAGTACTTC. Translation: CASSLVAGVSYEQYF. Based on the CDR3 plus reference TRBV7-8 and TRBJ2-7, the full variable domain is GAGVSQSPRYKVAKRGQDVALRCDPISGHVSLFWYQQALGQGPEFLTYFQNEAQLDKSGLPSDRFFAERPEGSVSTLKIQRTQQEDSAVYLCASSLVAGVSYEQYFGPGTRLTVT.

CDR3 coding DNA: TGTGCCAGCACCCTAACCGGGACAGGGCGTACCGAGCAGTACTTC. It codes for CASTLTGTGRTEQYF. The gene calls are TRBV27 and TRBJ2-7, with 9 bases that match TRBD1. Germline CDR1 is MNHEY and CDR2 is SMNVEV (reference sequence). The V segment lost 7 bases and the J segment 6 bases; nucleotides outside the gene matches: 13. The CDR3 has 15 amino acids.

J is TRBJ2-1 and V is TRBV5-5; 9 positions agree with TRBD1. The CDR3 loop spans 15 amino acids. J lost 5 bases, V lost 1 base, and 4 bases had no gene match. Looked up from germline, CDR1 is SGHKS and CDR2 is YYEKEE (reference sequence). CDR3 DNA sequence: TGTGCCAGCAGCTTGAGGGGACAGGGTAACAATGAGCAGTTCTTC. It translates to CASSLRGQGNNEQFF.

The chain has TRBV10-2 and TRBJ1-5, with 8 positions matching TRBD1. V lost 5 bases, J lost 3 bases, and 9 bases stayed unmatched. CDR1 and CDR2 from the germline V gene are WSHSY and SAAADI. The CDR3 sequence is 16 residues long. The CDR3 sequence is CASSTTDRGLNQPQHF. The CDR3 nucleotides are TGCGCCAGCAGTACCACCGACAGGGGCCTCAATCAGCCCCAGCATTTT.

Only one count was recorded for this clone. The chain uses TRBV7-2 and TRBJ1-1; D is unclear. Germline values: CDR1 SGHTA, CDR2 FQGNSA. The length of the CDR3 is 14 residues. Trimming took 1 base from V and 6 from J, leaving 12 bases between them. The CDR3 loop reads CASSLEAGGAEAFF. The DNA for the CDR3 is TGTGCCAGCAGCTTAGAGGCGGGTGGGGCTGAAGCTTTCTTT.

The chain recombines TRBV11-2 with TRBJ1-1, with D possibly TRBD1 on 5 matching bases. The CDR3 totals 15 residues. V dropped 0 bases and J dropped 4 bases, with 12 bases sitting between them. Per germline, CDR1 SGHAT and CDR2 FQNNGV. CDR3 loop: CASSLEGGVGTEAFF. In DNA form, the CDR3 reads TGTGCCAGCAGCTTAGAGGGGGGAGTGGGCACTGAAGCTTTCTTT.

This clone showed up just a few times. This chain joins TRBV7-2 and TRBJ2-1; TRBD2 agrees at 9 bases. Trimming removed 3 bases from V and 1 base from J; junction bases left unmatched: 7. CDR3 size: 17 residues. Per germline, CDR1 SGHTA and CDR2 FQGNSA. CDR3 sequence reads: CASSFRASGISYNEQFF. The CDR3 region has the DNA TGTGCCAGCAGCTTTCGGGCTAGCGGGATATCCTACAATGAGCAGTTCTTC.

The chain links TRBV29-1 to TRBJ1-5, with TRBD1 as a possible D gene (5 bases). V was clipped by 7 bases and J by 1 base, with 8 bases between them. Germline CDR1 is SQVTM and CDR2 is ANQGSEA. The CDR3 extends over 12 amino acids. CDR3: CSAGQSNQPQHF. Written as DNA, the CDR3 is TGCAGCGCAGGACAAAGCAATCAGCCCCAGCATTTT.

The V and J genes are TRBV6-1 and TRBJ2-1, with TRBD2 identical over 8 bases. After removal of 9 bases from V and 0 bases from J, the junction contained 7 bases not matched to a gene. Germline-derived CDR1 and CDR2 are MNHNS and SASEGT. This CDR3 has 15 amino acids. The CDR3 is CASSILAGSYNEQFF. The CDR3 coding sequence is TGTGCCAGTTCCATTCTAGCGGGCTCCTACAATGAGCAGTTCTTC.

The CDR3 spells CASSPYRGHNSPLHF. The CDR3 DNA sequence: TGTGCCAGCAGCCCATACAGGGGGCATAATTCACCCCTCCACTTT. V is TRBV7-9 and J is TRBJ1-6, with 9 bases aligning to TRBD1. Germline-derived CDR1 and CDR2 are SEHNR and FQNEAQ (reference sequence). After removal of 5 bases from V and 5 bases from J, the junction contained 4 bases not matched to a gene. The CDR3 sequence is 15 residues long.

By sample fraction, this clone is medium-sized. V usage is TRBV4-1 and J usage is TRBJ1-2; D perhaps matches TRBD1 (6 bases). The germline gives CDR1 MGHRA, CDR2 YSYEKL. The V end was cut by 6 bases, the J end by 8 bases, with 19 bases between. This CDR3 is 14 amino acids long. CDR3 coding DNA: TGCGCCAGCAGTAAACCAGGGGACCTAGGAGGCTACACCTTC. Its translation is CASSKPGDLGGYTF.

The rearrangement joins TRBV5-1 to TRBJ2-7, with a tentative D call TRBD2 (5 bases). From germline, CDR1 is SGHRS and CDR2 YFSETQ. The length of the CDR3 is 17 residues. Trimming pared 0 bases from V and 7 bases from J, leaving 23 bases between. The CDR3, as DNA: TGCGCCAGCAGCTTGGGGGTGTCGGGTACCACCTCGGGAGAGCAGTACTTC. Translating gives CASSLGVSGTTSGEQYF. Full variable domain (missing parts from reference TRBV5-1 and TRBJ2-7): KAGVTQTPRYLIKTRGQQVTLSCSPISGHRSVSWYQQTPGQGLQFLFEYFSETQRNKGNFPGRFSGRQFSNSRSEMNVSTLELGDSALYLCASSLGVSGTTSGEQYFGPGTRLTVT.

The chain couples TRBV2 to TRBJ1-5; D gene unclear. V shed 8 bases and J shed 4 bases, with 6 bases lying between them. Per the germline V gene, CDR1 is SNHLY and CDR2 is FYNNEI. The CDR3 extends over 11 amino acids. The CDR3 spells CASRRNQPQHF. The CDR3 region has the DNA TGTGCCAGCCGTCGTAATCAGCCCCAGCATTTT.

The rearrangement links TRBV9 to TRBJ2-6, with D hard to call. The CDR3 has 16 residues. Deletions cut 3 bases from V and 0 bases from J, with 10 bases between. The germline CDR1 and CDR2 sequences are SGDLS and YYNGEE. The CDR3 sequence: CASSALGSSGANVLTF. The CDR3 DNA reads TGTGCCAGCAGCGCTCTTGGTAGCTCTGGGGCCAACGTCCTGACTTTC.

The rearrangement joins TRBV25-1 to TRBJ2-6; tentative D call: TRBD2 (5 bases). Germline loops: CDR1 MGHDK, CDR2 SYGVNS. This CDR3 has 17 residues. Deletions cut 2 bases from V and 0 bases from J, with 11 bases between. CDR3 region: CASSEASLDSGANVLTF. CDR3 coding DNA: TGTGCCAGCAGTGAAGCTAGCCTAGACTCTGGGGCCAACGTCCTGACTTTC.

The gene calls are TRBV7-3 and TRBJ2-3, with 7 positions matching TRBD1. The CDR3 has 17 residues. V trimming: 1 base; J trimming: 4 bases; junction bases outside the gene matches: 11. Germline-derived CDR1 and CDR2 are SGHTA and FQGTGA. The CDR3 spells CASSLKGAGALADTQYF. CDR3 in DNA: TGTGCCAGCAGCTTAAAGGGGGCAGGGGCCCTTGCAGATACGCAGTATTTT.

V and J are TRBV6-6 and TRBJ1-1; D call uncertain. The V end lost 5 bases, the J end lost 2 bases, and 6 bases lay between the germline ends. CDR1 and CDR2 from the germline V gene are MNHNY and SVGAGI (reference sequence). CDR3 length: 12 residues. DNA of the CDR3: TGTGCCAGCAGTACGGTTAACACTGAAGCTTTCTTT. It specifies CASSTVNTEAFF.

The V call is TRBV6-5, the J call TRBJ1-1, with D perhaps matching TRBD1 (5 bases). The V end lost 6 bases, the J end lost 6 bases, and 17 bases lay between the germline ends. Germline V gives CDR1 MNHEY, CDR2 SVGAGI. The CDR3 is 14 residues long. The CDR3 loop is CASSTGLGHAEAFF. The CDR3 DNA is TGTGCCAGCAGCACGGGACTTGGGCATGCTGAAGCTTTCTTT.

The V call is TRBV2, the J call TRBJ2-2; TRBD2 aligns across 12 bases. V gave up 4 bases and J gave up 3 bases; unmatched junction bases: 6. This CDR3 has 17 residues. Per germline, CDR1 SNHLY and CDR2 FYNNEI. CDR3 residues: CASSALAGGPDTGELFF. The CDR3 DNA is TGTGCCAGCAGTGCCCTAGCGGGAGGGCCGGACACCGGGGAGCTGTTTTTT.

The chain employs TRBV5-1 and TRBJ1-4, with D possibly TRBD1 on 5 matching bases. The ends were cut back, 4 bases at V and 5 bases at J, with 12 bases in the middle. CDR1 is SGHRS, CDR2 YFSETQ, per germline. CDR3 length equals 14 residues. The CDR3 here is CASSLDKSNEKLFF. CDR3 DNA: TGCGCCAGCAGCCTGGACAAGTCCAATGAAAAACTGTTTTTT.

V is TRBV4-2 and J is TRBJ2-3, with a tentative D call TRBD2 (5 bases). This CDR3 spans 15 amino acids. V shed 4 bases and J shed 0 bases, with 11 bases lying between them. CDR1 and CDR2 from the germline V gene are LGHNA and YNFKEQ. For the CDR3, the DNA is TGTGCCAGCAGCCCCTCAGCGGTAAGCACAGATACGCAGTATTTT. As protein: CASSPSAVSTDTQYF.